This record looks at one T cell receptor (beta chain) sequence and its context. No antigen is known for it. Unique molecular identifiers were affixed to single, distinct cDNA molecules. TCRdb reanalysed the 5' RACE reads using MiXCR and keeps one entry per CDR3 protein. The table has about 35,000 distinct CDR3 sequences, roughly 6% seen once. These data belong to a study of early T cells in non-severe SARS-CoV-2 infection. Study overall: The authors sequenced bulk RNA from unsorted whole blood, leaving chains unpaired.

General study points: VDJdb matching favored anti-spike CD8 responses, missing private and CD4 specificities.

Looked up from germline, CDR1 is SQVTM and CDR2 is ANQGSEA. The CDR3 contains 12 residues. Between the trimmed V and J ends, which lost 6 bases and 5 bases, there was a span of 13 bases. The chain employs TRBV29-1 and TRBJ1-2, with D maybe TRBD1 (5 bases). Here the sequenced sample was whole blood, taken at baseline. The receptor's source is an adult who was a healthcare worker with PCR-confirmed SARS-CoV-2 infection or an uninfected control (not recorded which). CDR3 DNA sequence: TGCAGCGTCGGGACGGAATCTTATGGCTACACCTTC. Residues: CSVGTESYGYTF. The variable domain in full, with the rest retrieved from reference TRBV29-1 and TRBJ1-2, is SAVISQKPSRDICQRGTSLTIQCQVDSQVTMMFWYRQQPGQSLTLIATANQGSEATYESGFVIDKFPISRPNLTFSTLTVSNMSPEDSSIYLCSVGTESYGYTFGSGTRLTVV.